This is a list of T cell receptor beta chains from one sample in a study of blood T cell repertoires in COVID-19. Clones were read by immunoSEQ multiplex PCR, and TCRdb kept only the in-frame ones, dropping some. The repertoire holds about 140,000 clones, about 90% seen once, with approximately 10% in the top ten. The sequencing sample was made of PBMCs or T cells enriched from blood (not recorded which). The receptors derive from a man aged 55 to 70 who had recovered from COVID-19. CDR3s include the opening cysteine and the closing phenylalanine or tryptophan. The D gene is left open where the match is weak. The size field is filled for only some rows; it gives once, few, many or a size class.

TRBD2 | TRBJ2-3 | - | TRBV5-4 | TGTGCCAGCAGCTTGGAGGCTAGCGGGGCCACAGATACGCAGTATTTT | CASSLEASGATDTQYF
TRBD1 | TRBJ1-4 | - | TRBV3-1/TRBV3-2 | TGTGCCAGCAGCCTGACAGGGGTCGGTGAAAAACTGTTTTTT | CASSLTGVGEKLFF
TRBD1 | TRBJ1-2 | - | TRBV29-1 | TGCAGCGTCCCCCGACAGGGACCATATGGCTACACCTTC | CSVPRQGPYGYTF
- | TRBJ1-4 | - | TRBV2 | TGTGCCACCACCCTGGGGGGGGTGGTTGAAAAACTGTTTTTT | CATTLGGVVEKLFF
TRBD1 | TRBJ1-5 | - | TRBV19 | TGTGCCAGTAGTATCACAGGGGCTGGAAATCAGCCCCAGCATTTT | CASSITGAGNQPQHF
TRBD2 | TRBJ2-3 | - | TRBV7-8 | TGTGCCAGCAGCTTCCAACTAGCGGACAACACAGATACGCAGTATTTT | CASSFQLADNTDTQYF
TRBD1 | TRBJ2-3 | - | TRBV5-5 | TGTGCCAGCAGCATGGGACAGCTCACAGATACGCAGTATTTT | CASSMGQLTDTQYF
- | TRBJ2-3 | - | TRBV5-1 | TGCGCCAGCAGCGTTCAGGGTGGAAGGACAGATACGCAGTATTTT | CASSVQGGRTDTQYF
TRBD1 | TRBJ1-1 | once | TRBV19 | TGTGCCAGCCCTTCCGGGACAGGGATGAACACTGAAGCTTTCTTT | CASPSGTGMNTEAFF
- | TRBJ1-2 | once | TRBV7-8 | TGTGCCAGCAGCTTCCGGCAGGGCGATGGCTACACCTTC | CASSFRQGDGYTF
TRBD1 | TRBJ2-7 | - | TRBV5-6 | TGTGCCAGCAGCAGGGGGACAGGGGGCTTGTACGAGCAGTACTTC | CASSRGTGGLYEQYF
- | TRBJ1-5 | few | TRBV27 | TGTGCCAGCAGTCCCCTCCGGACAGTTAGCAATCAGCCCCAGCATTTT | CASSPLRTVSNQPQHF
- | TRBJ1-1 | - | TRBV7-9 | TGTGCCAGCAGCTCCATCGGACATTTTAGCACAGCTTTCTTT | CASSSIGHFSTAFF
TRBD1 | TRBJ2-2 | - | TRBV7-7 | TGTGCCAGCAGGACCCAGGGGGCCACCGGGGAGCTGTTTTTT | CASRTQGATGELFF
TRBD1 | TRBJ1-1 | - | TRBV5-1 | TGCGCCAGCTCCGCCGACAGGGTGAACACTGAAGCTTTCTTT | CASSADRVNTEAFF
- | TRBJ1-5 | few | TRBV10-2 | TGCGCCAGCAAGAGAAACGCAGGGAAAGGCCAGCCCCAGCATTTT | CASKRNAGKGQPQHF
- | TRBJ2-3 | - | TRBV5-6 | TGTGCCAGCAGCTTGGTATCCAGCGGTGGCACAGATACGCAGTATTTT | CASSLVSSGGTDTQYF
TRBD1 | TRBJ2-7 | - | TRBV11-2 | TGTGCCAGCAGCTTTAGGGGGCACGGCGAGCAGTACTTC | CASSFRGHGEQYF
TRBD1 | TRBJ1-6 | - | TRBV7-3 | TGTGCCAGCAGTTCACGGGACAGGGATAATTCACCCCTCCACTTT | CASSSRDRDNSPLHF
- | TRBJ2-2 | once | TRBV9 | TGTGCCAGCAGCGTAGCGGAGCTGGGGGAGCTGTTTTTT | CASSVAELGELFF
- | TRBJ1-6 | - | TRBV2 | TGTGCCGGATCCGACCGTGACAGTTCCAATTCACCCCTCCACTTT | CAGSDRDSSNSPLHF
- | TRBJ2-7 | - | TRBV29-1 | TGCAGCGTTGTGTTGCCCGCGGGACGGAATTTCCTGCAGTACTTC | CSVVLPAGRNFLQYF
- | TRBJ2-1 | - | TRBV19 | TGTGCCAGTAGCCCTACGAAAGGGGGTGAGCAGTTCTTC | CASSPTKGGEQFF
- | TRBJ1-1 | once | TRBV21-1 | TGTGCCAGCAGCCATGAAGGGGGCGCGAAAGAGAACACTGAAGCTTTCTTT | CASSHEGGAKENTEAFF
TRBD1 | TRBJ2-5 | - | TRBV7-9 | TGTGCCAGCAGTACTGGACAGGGTGAATTAGAGACCCAGTACTTC | CASSTGQGELETQYF
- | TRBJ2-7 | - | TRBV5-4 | TGTGCCAGCAGCCCTGACAGGGGAGGGTTCTACGAGCAGTACTTC | CASSPDRGGFYEQYF
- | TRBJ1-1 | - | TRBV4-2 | TGTGCCAGCAGCCAAGACAGGACTGGGAACACTGAAGCTTTCTTT | CASSQDRTGNTEAFF
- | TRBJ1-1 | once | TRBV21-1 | TGTGCCAGCAGCAAAGGGGGACAGGGGGTATGGGGCACTGAAGCTTTCTTT | CASSKGGQGVWGTEAFF
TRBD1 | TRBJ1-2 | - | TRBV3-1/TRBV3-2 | TGTGCCAGCAGCCACAGGGGGAACTATGGCTACACCTTC | CASSHRGNYGYTF